A single T cell receptor beta chain is shown here with its context. The antigen is not known. Each cell subset's genomic DNA was divided evenly among several immunoSEQ plates. Profiled with immunoSEQ multiplex PCR; TCRdb holds only in-frame clones, not every one. In the table there are about 1 million clones, about 77% of which are singletons. These data originate in a study of shared clonotypes between healthy human individuals. Findings and caveats of the study: As a rule, naive subsets had a larger estimated richness than memory subsets.

V gave up 4 bases and J gave up 4 bases; unmatched junction bases: 11. The germline CDR1 and CDR2 sequences are SGHRS and YFSETQ. This CDR3 region has 16 residues. V gene TRBV5-1 combines with J gene TRBJ2-3; 8 bases map to TRBD1. Sequencing was carried out using memory CD4+ T cells sorted from blood. Subset meaning: CD45RA-negative fraction. The receptor was isolated from a man aged 18 to 35 in good health. As DNA, the CDR3 is TGCGCCAGCAGCGCGAACTACAGGGGGGAGGCAGATACGCAGTATTTT. Translation: CASSANYRGEADTQYF.